Described below is a single TCR beta chain sequence and its context. The antigen is undetermined. The repertoire was sequenced with immunoSEQ multiplex PCR; TCRdb's copy has only in-frame clones and lacks some. This sample has over 1.4 million clones, with roughly 97% found just once. This specimen comes from a study of shared clonotypes between healthy human individuals. Whole-study results and caveats: Around 5% was the fraction of naive CD4 clonotypes found shared across several donors.

Source material: naive CD4+ T cells sorted from blood. Indicated subset: CD45RA+ positively selected. This receptor was obtained from a man aged 30-40 years in good health.

The CDR3 sequence: CASSFRPSDIQYF. The DNA of the CDR3 is TGCGCCAGCAGCTTCCGACCATCGGACATTCAGTACTTC. The chain combines TRBV5-1 with TRBJ2-4; D is ambiguous. With 2 bases removed from V and 8 bases from J, the gap between germline ends came to 11 bases. The CDR3 runs 13 residues. CDR1 is SGHRS and CDR2 is YFSETQ in the germline V gene.